This TCR beta chain was recovered during a study (dated by TCRdb to between 2015 and 2017). With regard to the full study: Whether tumor-infiltrating Tregs in breast cancer are recruited from blood Tregs or converted in situ from other CD4+ T cell subsets was tested.

Full-length TCR variable regions were amplified by 5' RACE PCR with constant-region reverse primers, followed by semi-nested PCR with Nested Universal Primer A. The ReliaPrep RNA Cell Miniprep System was used to extract total RNA, which was then reverse transcribed into 5'RACE-ready cDNA with the SMARTer RACE 5'/3' Kit. An Illumina MiSeq was used to sequence the full-length TCR alpha and beta libraries, which had been barcoded with multiplex adaptors. In the original analysis: For each of nine subset-tissue groups, sequencing data from the five patients were combined, and the groups were compared by unsupervised clustering of TCR gene usage. Repertoire similarity was calculated with the Morisita-Horn index, weighting shared sequences by their contribution to each repertoire. TCRdb passed the public sequencing reads through fastp at Q25 and MiXCR, retaining productive beta sequences. Records with the same CDR3 protein are collapsed into one entry carrying the most frequent genes and DNA. TCRdb assigned the V and J calls; the authors' analysis was not used. The sample table records around 30,000 distinct CDR3 sequences; 26% of these occur just once. The leading ten clones occupy less than 4% of the sample.

To purify naive CD4+ T cells, the Miltenyi Naive CD4+ T Cell Isolation kit was used, and CD25 microbeads served to deplete Tregs. Tregs, naive and memory CD4+ T cells from tumor, blood and ipsilateral draining lymph nodes of a handful of breast cancer patients underwent full-length TCR alpha and beta sequencing. Tumor tissue and lymph nodes obtained by ipsilateral axillary dissection were perfused with PBS, cut into small pieces and digested using collagenase I and hyaluronidase. Ficoll density gradient centrifugation was used to isolate mononuclear cells from either lymph nodes or about 49 ml of peripheral blood. Sorted cell populations were confirmed by FACS to exceed 90% purity. This clonotype showed up many times. The antigen it binds to is not known. No quality values exist for individual bases; no much larger clone is one base distant. CDR3 length: 15 amino acids, cysteine to phenylalanine. The DNA shown is the 45-base CDR3, in frame from base 1. Trimming costs V 3 bases and J 4 bases, and their ends lie 14 bases apart. CDR1 and CDR2 were assigned from the germline V gene as MDHEN and SYDVKM.

Broad study findings and their caveats: Rather than covering whole repertoires, validation in the larger cohort was restricted to a single TCR beta V-J rearrangement. The greatest overlap of tumor-infiltrating Treg TCR alpha and beta sequences was observed with tumor naive CD4+ T cells, followed by blood naive CD4+ T cells. Tumor memory CD4+ T cell TCR gene usage clustered with blood and lymph node memory CD4+ cells and lymph node naive CD4+ cells.

This receptor was obtained from a female donor with breast cancer. Sequenced sample: naive CD4+ T cells sorted from a lymph node. The sample's cell subset or site label, decoded: naive CD4+ T cells, CD4+CD45RA+CD25-. The chain is encoded by TRBV28 joined to TRBJ2-3; the D gene is possibly TRBD1 or TRBD2, with 5 bases matching each. The nucleotides are TGTGCCAGCAGTTTCTCGTTGGGGGTCTCAGATACGCAGTATTTT. It specifies CASSFSLGVSDTQYF.